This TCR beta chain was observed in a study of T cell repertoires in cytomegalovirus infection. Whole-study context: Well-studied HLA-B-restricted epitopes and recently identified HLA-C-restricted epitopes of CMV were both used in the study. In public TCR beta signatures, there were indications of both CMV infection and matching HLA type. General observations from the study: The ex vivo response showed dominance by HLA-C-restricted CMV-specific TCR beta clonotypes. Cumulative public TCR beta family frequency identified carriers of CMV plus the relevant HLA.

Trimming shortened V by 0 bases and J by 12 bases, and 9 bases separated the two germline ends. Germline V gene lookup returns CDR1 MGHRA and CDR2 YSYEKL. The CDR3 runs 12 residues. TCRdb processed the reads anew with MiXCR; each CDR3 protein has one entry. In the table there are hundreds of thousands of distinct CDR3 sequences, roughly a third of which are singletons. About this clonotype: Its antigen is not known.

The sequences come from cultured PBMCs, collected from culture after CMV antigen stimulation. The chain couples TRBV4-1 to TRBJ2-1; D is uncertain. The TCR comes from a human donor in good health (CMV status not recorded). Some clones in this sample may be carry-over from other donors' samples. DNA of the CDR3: TGCGCCAGCAGCCAAGATAGGTCTTCGCAGTTCTTC. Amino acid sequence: CASSQDRSSQFF.